Sequencing of this T cell receptor (beta chain) was carried out in a study of T cell repertoires in cytomegalovirus infection. Study at large: An indication of both CMV infection and matching HLA type came from public TCR beta signatures.

This clonotype showed up just a few times. Its target is not known. TCRdb re-derived calls from the reads in MiXCR, one entry per CDR3 protein. The sample records around 440,000 distinct CDR3 sequences, roughly 10% being singletons. Germline V lookup: CDR1 KGHSH, CDR2 LQKENI. V lost 6 bases to trimming and J lost 5 bases, with 17 bases between them. The CDR3 is 15 amino acids. Points from the study as a whole: Based on cumulative public TCR beta family frequency, carriers of CMV plus the relevant HLA were identified.

V gene TRBV18 combines with J gene TRBJ2-1, with D tentatively TRBD2 (5 bases). Sample: PBMCs. This sequence originates from a human donor in good health (CMV status not recorded). Some clones in this sample may be carry-over from other donors' samples. The CDR3 DNA reads TGTGCCAGCTCTCAATCGGTCGTAGCGAACAATGAGCAGTTCTTC. This codes for CASSQSVVANNEQFF. The complete variable domain, with remaining parts taken from reference TRBV18 and TRBJ2-1, reads NAGVMQNPRHLVRRRGQEARLRCSPMKGHSHVYWYRQLPEEGLKFMVYLQKENIIDESGMPKERFSAEFPKEGPSILRIQQVVRGDSAAYFCASSQSVVANNEQFFGPGTRLTVL.